This is a list of T cell receptor beta chains from one sample in a study of cytomegalovirus exposure and HLA in healthy donors. Libraries were prepared by immunoSEQ multiplex PCR; TCRdb keeps only in-frame clonotypes and omits some of them. The sample contains over 75,000 clones, approximately 81% of which appear only once. The sequenced sample was PBMCs. Every receptor here comes from a man in his late teens or twenties in good health and CMV-seropositive. Both conserved end residues are trimmed from each CDR3. Clone size, where shown, is once, few, many, or a class for clones that have expanded.

clone_size: .
v_call: TRBV7-2
cdr3_aa: ASSLARDSSYEQY

clone_size: .
v_call: TRBV9
cdr3_aa: ASSVSASGISSYNEQF

clone_size: once
v_call: TRBV11-2
cdr3_aa: ASSLPRGGPEAF

clone_size: few
v_call: TRBV30
cdr3_aa: AWRTTNTEAF

clone_size: .
v_call: TRBV19
cdr3_aa: ASMRPRSGEEAF

clone_size: .
v_call: TRBV15
cdr3_aa: ATSRDAGLRYYEQY

clone_size: few
v_call: TRBV19
cdr3_aa: ASRNLDRLDQPQH

clone_size: .
v_call: TRBV11-2
cdr3_aa: ASSPFFSETQY

clone_size: .
v_call: TRBV28
cdr3_aa: ASRRTESTDTQY

clone_size: .
v_call: TRBV6-1
cdr3_aa: ASSASGRYEQY

clone_size: few
v_call: TRBV5-1
cdr3_aa: ASSLADRVQETQY

clone_size: .
v_call: TRBV18
cdr3_aa: ASSPPSGPNTGELF

clone_size: few
v_call: TRBV27
cdr3_aa: ASSFQGGGWHTEAF

clone_size: .
v_call: TRBV4-2
cdr3_aa: ASNRKSGQGVTGELF

clone_size: .
v_call: TRBV18
cdr3_aa: ASSPGRGGDQPQH

clone_size: .
v_call: TRBV6-1
cdr3_aa: ASSRVGETQY

clone_size: .
v_call: TRBV14
cdr3_aa: ASSKGRAGTQY

clone_size: .
v_call: TRBV27
cdr3_aa: ASSLRLAGNEQF

clone_size: .
v_call: TRBV7-9
cdr3_aa: ASSATSGVTYEQY

clone_size: once
v_call: TRBV29-1
cdr3_aa: SVNSGRGSGEQF

clone_size: .
v_call: TRBV5-1
cdr3_aa: ASSLYVSRDTQY

clone_size: .
v_call: TRBV6-1
cdr3_aa: ASSSWTGVGYT

clone_size: .
v_call: TRBV5-1
cdr3_aa: ASSSTGTGLYEQY

clone_size: .
v_call: TRBV4-1
cdr3_aa: ASSLRQEPTGNTIY

clone_size: .
v_call: TRBV9
cdr3_aa: ASSDRTGGYGYT

clone_size: .
v_call: TRBV27
cdr3_aa: ASSQGQGWLSEAF

clone_size: .
v_call: TRBV7-9
cdr3_aa: ASSLVGRRGLGTEAF

clone_size: .
v_call: TRBV6-6
cdr3_aa: ASRGAWDTEAF

clone_size: .
v_call: TRBV7-9
cdr3_aa: ASSLGQRNEQF

clone_size: .
v_call: TRBV7-6
cdr3_aa: ASSSKSAGSGYEQY

clone_size: .
v_call: TRBV5-4
cdr3_aa: ASSLGLAGVRAGELF

clone_size: .
v_call: TRBV5-1
cdr3_aa: ASSGTSGPNTGELF

clone_size: few
v_call: TRBV2
cdr3_aa: ASGFKGLLTDTQY

clone_size: once
v_call: TRBV5-4
cdr3_aa: ASSSGGSNGKLF

clone_size: .
v_call: TRBV5-6
cdr3_aa: ASSLQGRIHADTQY

clone_size: once
v_call: TRBV19
cdr3_aa: ASSLDREQDEQY

clone_size: .
v_call: TRBV6-1
cdr3_aa: ASRPGQGNQPQH

clone_size: .
v_call: TRBV19
cdr3_aa: ASSSRRGSSGVSYNEQF

clone_size: .
v_call: TRBV19
cdr3_aa: ASSIYRETEAF

clone_size: .
v_call: TRBV9
cdr3_aa: ASNTGVGNEQF

clone_size: .
v_call: TRBV4-2
cdr3_aa: ASSQDDGRTSAVLSYEQY

clone_size: .
v_call: TRBV4-1
cdr3_aa: ASSFRDRGEGYEQY

clone_size: once
v_call: TRBV28
cdr3_aa: ASSTIFLNTGELF

clone_size: .
v_call: TRBV29-1
cdr3_aa: SVYKNTEAF

clone_size: .
v_call: TRBV28
cdr3_aa: ASSLISGGLETQY

clone_size: .
v_call: TRBV5-1
cdr3_aa: ASSASTGGPNEQF

clone_size: .
v_call: TRBV9
cdr3_aa: ASSVEPGGKGFSYEQY

clone_size: .
v_call: TRBV6-5
cdr3_aa: ASSYSIVGPGQPQH

clone_size: .
v_call: TRBV5-6
cdr3_aa: ASSPGSGTEAF

clone_size: .
v_call: TRBV11-2
cdr3_aa: ASSFNDGGTYGYT

clone_size: .
v_call: TRBV7-8
cdr3_aa: ASSQWTANYGYT